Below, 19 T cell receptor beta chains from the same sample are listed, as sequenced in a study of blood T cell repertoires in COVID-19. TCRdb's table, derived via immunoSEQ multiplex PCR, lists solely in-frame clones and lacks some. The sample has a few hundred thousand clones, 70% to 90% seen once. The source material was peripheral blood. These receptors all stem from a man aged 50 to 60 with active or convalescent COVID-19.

The CDR3 nucleotides read TGTGCCAGCAGCGAGGCGGGGACCGGGGAGCTGTTTTTT. This codes for CASSEAGTGELFF. V and J are TRBV2 and TRBJ2-2; a possible D gene is TRBD2 (6 bases). This CDR3 has 13 amino acids. Germline assignment: CDR1 SNHLY and CDR2 FYNNEI. V gave up 6 bases and J gave up 5 bases, with 10 bases separating them.

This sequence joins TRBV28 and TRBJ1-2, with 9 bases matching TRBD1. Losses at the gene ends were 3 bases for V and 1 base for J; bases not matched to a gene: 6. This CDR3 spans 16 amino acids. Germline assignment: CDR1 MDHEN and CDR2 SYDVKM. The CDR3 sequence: CASSLGGQGVNYGYTF. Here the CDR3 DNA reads TGTGCCAGCAGTTTGGGGGGACAGGGAGTTAACTATGGCTACACCTTC.

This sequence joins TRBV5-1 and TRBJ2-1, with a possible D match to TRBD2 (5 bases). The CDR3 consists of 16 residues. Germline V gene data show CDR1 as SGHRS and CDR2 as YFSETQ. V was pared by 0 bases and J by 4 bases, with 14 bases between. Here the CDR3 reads CASSLVGSGIYNEQFF. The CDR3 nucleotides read TGCGCCAGCAGCTTGGTTGGGTCGGGGATTTACAATGAGCAGTTCTTC.

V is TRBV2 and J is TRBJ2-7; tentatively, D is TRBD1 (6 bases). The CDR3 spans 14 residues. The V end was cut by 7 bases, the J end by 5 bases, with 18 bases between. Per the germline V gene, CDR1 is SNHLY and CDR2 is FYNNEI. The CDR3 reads CASIQHRASNEQYF. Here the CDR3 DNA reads TGTGCCAGCATTCAGCACAGGGCCAGCAACGAGCAGTACTTC.

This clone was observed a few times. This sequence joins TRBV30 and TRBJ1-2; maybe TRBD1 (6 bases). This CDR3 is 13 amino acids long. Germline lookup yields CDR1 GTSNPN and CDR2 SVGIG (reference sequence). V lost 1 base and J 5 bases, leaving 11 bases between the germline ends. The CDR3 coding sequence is TGTGCCTGGAGTGCGGACAGCAGATATGGCTACACCTTC. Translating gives CAWSADSRYGYTF.

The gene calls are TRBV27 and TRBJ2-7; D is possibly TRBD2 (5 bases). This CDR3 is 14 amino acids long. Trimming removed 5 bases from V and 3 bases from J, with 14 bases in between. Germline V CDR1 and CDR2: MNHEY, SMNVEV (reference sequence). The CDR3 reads CASSVAGKNYEQYF. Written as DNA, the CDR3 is TGTGCCAGCAGTGTGGCGGGTAAGAACTACGAGCAGTACTTC.

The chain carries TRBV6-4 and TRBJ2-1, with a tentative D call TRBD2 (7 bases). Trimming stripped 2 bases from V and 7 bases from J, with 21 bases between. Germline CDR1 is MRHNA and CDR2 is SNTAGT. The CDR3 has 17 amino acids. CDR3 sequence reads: CASSDRFLGGPRNEQFF. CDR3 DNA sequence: TGTGCCAGCAGTGACCGTTTTTTGGGGGGGCCGAGAAATGAGCAGTTCTTC.

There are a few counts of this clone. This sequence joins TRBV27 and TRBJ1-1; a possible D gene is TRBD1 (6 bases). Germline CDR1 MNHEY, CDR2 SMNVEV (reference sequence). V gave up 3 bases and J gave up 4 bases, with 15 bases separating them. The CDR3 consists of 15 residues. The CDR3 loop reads CASSFGGPSGTEAFF. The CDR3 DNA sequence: TGTGCCAGCAGTTTCGGGGGGCCGAGCGGCACTGAAGCTTTCTTT.

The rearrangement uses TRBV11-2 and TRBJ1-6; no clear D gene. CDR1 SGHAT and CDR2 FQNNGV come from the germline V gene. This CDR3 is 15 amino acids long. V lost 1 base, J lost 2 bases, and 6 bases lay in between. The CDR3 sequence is CASSLGRTYNSPLHF. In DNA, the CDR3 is TGTGCCAGCAGCTTAGGCAGGACCTATAATTCACCCCTCCACTTT.

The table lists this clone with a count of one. The CDR3 spells CASSLSGQGSYGYTF. The CDR3 coding sequence is TGCGCCAGCAGCTTGTCGGGACAGGGTTCCTATGGCTACACCTTC. The chain joins TRBV5-1 to TRBJ1-2, with TRBD1 matching over 9 bases. CDR3 length equals 15 residues. Germline assignment: CDR1 SGHRS and CDR2 YFSETQ. The J segment lost 4 bases and the V segment lost 1 base, leaving 5 bases of the junction unmatched. Looking up the rest from reference TRBV5-1 and TRBJ1-2 gives the full variable domain: KAGVTQTPRYLIKTRGQQVTLSCSPISGHRSVSWYQQTPGQGLQFLFEYFSETQRNKGNFPGRFSGRQFSNSRSEMNVSTLELGDSALYLCASSLSGQGSYGYTFGSGTRLTVV.

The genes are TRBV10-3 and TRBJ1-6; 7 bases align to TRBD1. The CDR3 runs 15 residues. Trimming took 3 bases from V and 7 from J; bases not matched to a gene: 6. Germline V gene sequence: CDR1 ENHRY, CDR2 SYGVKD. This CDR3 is CAISDTGQLNSPLHF. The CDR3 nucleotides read TGTGCCATCAGTGATACGGGACAGCTAAATTCACCCCTCCACTTT.

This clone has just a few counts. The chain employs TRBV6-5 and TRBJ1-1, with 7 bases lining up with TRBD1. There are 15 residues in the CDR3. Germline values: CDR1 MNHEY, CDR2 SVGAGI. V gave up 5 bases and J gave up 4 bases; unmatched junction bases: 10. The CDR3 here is CASSQNRQGSTEAFF. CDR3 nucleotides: TGTGCCAGCAGTCAAAACCGACAGGGCAGCACTGAAGCTTTCTTT.

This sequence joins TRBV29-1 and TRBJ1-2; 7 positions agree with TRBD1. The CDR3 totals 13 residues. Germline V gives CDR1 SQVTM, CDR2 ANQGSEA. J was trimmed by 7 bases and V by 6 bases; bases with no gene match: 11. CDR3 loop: CSVLLTGESGYTF. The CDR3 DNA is TGCAGCGTGCTCCTCACAGGGGAATCTGGCTACACCTTC.

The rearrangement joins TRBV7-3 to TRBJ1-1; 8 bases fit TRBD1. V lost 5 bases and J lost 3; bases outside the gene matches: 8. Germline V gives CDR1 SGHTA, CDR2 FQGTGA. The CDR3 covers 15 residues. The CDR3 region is CASSLDRGPDTEAFF. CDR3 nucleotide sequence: TGTGCCAGCAGCCTCGACAGGGGACCTGACACTGAAGCTTTCTTT.

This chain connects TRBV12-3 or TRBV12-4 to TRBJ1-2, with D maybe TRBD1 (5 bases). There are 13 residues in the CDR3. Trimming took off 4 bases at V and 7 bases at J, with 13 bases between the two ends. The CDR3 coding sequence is TGTGCCAGCAGTTATAGGTCAGGGTTTGGCTACACCTTC. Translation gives CASSYRSGFGYTF.

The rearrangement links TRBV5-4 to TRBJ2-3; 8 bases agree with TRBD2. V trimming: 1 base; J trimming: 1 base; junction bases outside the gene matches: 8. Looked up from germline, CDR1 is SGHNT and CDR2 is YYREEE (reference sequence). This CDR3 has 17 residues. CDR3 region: CASSLFSGTRGTDTQYF. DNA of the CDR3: TGTGCCAGCAGCTTGTTTTCTGGGACTAGGGGCACAGATACGCAGTATTTT.

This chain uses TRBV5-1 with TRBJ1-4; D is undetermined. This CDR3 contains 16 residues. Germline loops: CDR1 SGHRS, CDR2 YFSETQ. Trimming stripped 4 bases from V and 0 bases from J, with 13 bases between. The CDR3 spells CASSDGVIATNEKLFF. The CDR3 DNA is TGCGCCAGCAGCGATGGAGTTATTGCAACTAATGAAAAACTGTTTTTT.

This CDR3 reads CASRIGLAGVGGELFF. DNA for the CDR3: TGTGCCAGCAGAATTGGACTAGCGGGAGTGGGCGGGGAGCTGTTTTTT. V and J are TRBV2 and TRBJ2-2; 13 positions match TRBD2. Trimming removed 6 bases from V and 7 bases from J; junction bases left unmatched: 8. CDR1 and CDR2 (germline): SNHLY, FYNNEI. The CDR3 contains 16 residues. Drawing the rest from reference TRBV2 and TRBJ2-2, the complete variable domain is EPEVTQTPSHQVTQMGQEVILRCVPISNHLYFYWYRQILGQKVEFLVSFYNNEISEKSEIFDDQFSVERPDGSNFTLKIRSTKLEDSAMYFCASRIGLAGVGGELFFGEGSRLTVL.

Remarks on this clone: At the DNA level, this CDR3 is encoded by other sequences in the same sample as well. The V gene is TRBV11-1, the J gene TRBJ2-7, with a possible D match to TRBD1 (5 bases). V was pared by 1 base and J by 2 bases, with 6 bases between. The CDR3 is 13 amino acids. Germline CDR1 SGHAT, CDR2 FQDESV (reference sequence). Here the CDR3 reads CASSLGQTYEQYF. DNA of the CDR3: TGTGCCAGCAGCTTAGGACAGACCTACGAGCAGTACTTC.